This paragraph covers one TCR beta chain sequence. Its cognate antigen is unknown. This sample stems from a study of Ad26.COV2.S vaccination and SARS-CoV-2 variants. Indicated treatment: roughly 19 received Ad26.COV2.S at low or high dose, single or two shots; roughly 5 received placebo; per-sample allocation not given. Day 63 after the first vaccine or placebo injection was the time point for sampling. Here immunoSEQ multiplex PCR was the method, and the copy in TCRdb shows in-frame clones only, minus some. This table has roughly 390,000 clones, 80% to 90% appearing once. Study findings and constraints: Breadth measured for non-spike TCRs was similar across vaccine and placebo recipients.

This TCR was sampled from a person aged 18-65 years who received the Ad26.COV2.S COVID-19 vaccine or a placebo. The specimen was peripheral blood, collected in a trial of Ad26.COV2.S vaccine versus placebo.

The CDR3 coding sequence is TGCGCCAGCAGCCACTGGGGACAGGGTGTGGACGAGCAGTACTTC. It codes for CASSHWGQGVDEQYF. The rearrangement uses TRBV4-1 and TRBJ2-7, with 9 nucleotides matching TRBD1. The V gene end was trimmed by 3 bases and the J gene end by 5 bases; junction bases not matched to a gene: 8. This CDR3 is 15 amino acids long. Germline CDR1 MGHRA, CDR2 YSYEKL.